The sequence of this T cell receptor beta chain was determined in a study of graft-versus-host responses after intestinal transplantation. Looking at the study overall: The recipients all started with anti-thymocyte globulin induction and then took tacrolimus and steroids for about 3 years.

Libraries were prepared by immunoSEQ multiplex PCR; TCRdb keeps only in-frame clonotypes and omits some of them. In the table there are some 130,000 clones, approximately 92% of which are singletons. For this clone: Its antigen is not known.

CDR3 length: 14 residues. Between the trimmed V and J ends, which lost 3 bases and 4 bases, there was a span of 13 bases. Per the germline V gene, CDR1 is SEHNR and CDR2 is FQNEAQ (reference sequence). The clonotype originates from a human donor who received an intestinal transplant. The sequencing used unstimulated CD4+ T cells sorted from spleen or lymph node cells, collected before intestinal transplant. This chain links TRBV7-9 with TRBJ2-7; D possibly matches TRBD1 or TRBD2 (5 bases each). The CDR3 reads CASSFRDPPYEQYF. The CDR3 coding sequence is TGTGCCAGCAGCTTCCGGGACCCCCCATACGAGCAGTACTTC.